Each of the 22 T cell receptor beta chains below was sequenced from the same sample in a study of T cell clonality in common variable immunodeficiency. Generated by immunoSEQ multiplex PCR, the TCRdb table keeps only in-frame clones and is missing some. The repertoire shows under 45,000 clones, none seen only once; the top ten take approximately 3.6%. Sequencing was done on a sample of peripheral blood mononuclear cells. These receptors all come from a person aged 18-70 years in good health.

This clone was recorded at least ten times. The DNA ends 3 residues before the CDR3 does, and the rest of the CDR3 is filled in from the germline J gene. The gene calls are TRBV14 and TRBJ2-5, with D tentatively TRBD1 (6 bases). Germline V CDR1 and CDR2: SGHDN, FVKESK. This CDR3 comprises 16 residues. The V end lost 1 base, the J end lost 1 base, and 13 bases lay between the germline ends. The covered CDR3 bases are TGTGCCAGCAGCCAAGTTTTTGGGACACCCCAAGAGACC. Its translation: CASSQVFGTPQET. The whole CDR3 is CASSQVFGTPQETQYF.

Ten or more counts support this clone. The read falls 3 residues short of the CDR3 end, and the missing part is taken from the germline J gene. This chain uses TRBV20-1 with TRBJ2-6, with TRBD1 identical over 10 bases. The junction had 11 bases not matched to a gene; V was cut back by 3 bases and J by 3 bases. The germline V gene encodes CDR1 DFQATT and CDR2 SNEGSKA (reference sequence). This CDR3 is 18 amino acids long. The DNA read from the CDR3 is TGCAGTGCTAGGCTTCCGGGACAGGGGTTTAGTGGGGCCAACGTC. Residues: CSARLPGQGFSGANV. In full, the CDR3 is CSARLPGQGFSGANVLTF.

This clone was seen at least ten times. The CDR3 extends 3 residues past the end of the read, so its final part is completed from the germline J gene. The V and J genes are TRBV14 and TRBJ1-1; no clear D gene. Germline CDR1 SGHDN, CDR2 FVKESK. V lost 5 bases and J 5 bases, leaving 9 bases between the germline ends. The CDR3 length is 12 residues. CDR3 bases read: TGTGCCAGCAGCGCGGCGGGGACTGAA. Amino acid sequence: CASSAAGTE. The whole CDR3 sequence reads CASSAAGTEAFF.

This clone appeared many times. The CDR3 end is not reached by the read, which stops 3 residues before it; the germline J gene fills it in. The J gene is TRBJ1-2, the V gene TRBV5-6, with a weak D call TRBD1 (5 bases). The CDR3 covers 14 residues. Germline CDR1 is SGHDT and CDR2 is YYEEEE. V lost 5 bases to trimming and J lost 3 bases, with 14 bases between them. The DNA read from the CDR3 is TGTGCCAGCAGTACGACAGTACACCACTATGGC. This encodes CASSTTVHHYG. The entire CDR3 sequence reads CASSTTVHHYGYTF.

This clone occurred many times. Coverage ceases 3 residues before the CDR3 finishes, and the germline J gene fills in the end. This rearrangement joins TRBV6-2 or TRBV6-3 to TRBJ1-1; D is undetermined. The germline gives CDR1 MNHEY, CDR2 SVGEGT. The ends were cut back, 6 bases at V and 5 bases at J, with 16 bases in the middle. This CDR3 region has 14 residues. CDR3 DNA, as far as it was read: TGTGCCAGCAGGCATGAGGGTAGTGAGACTGAA. This gives the protein CASRHEGSETE. In full, the CDR3 reads CASRHEGSETEAFF.

This clone has ten or more counts. The read ends 3 residues before the CDR3 terminus; that terminus is restored from the germline J gene. The J gene is TRBJ2-3, the V gene TRBV6-1; 9 bases are a match to TRBD1. The CDR3 contains 17 residues. J gave up 2 bases and V 1 base, and 7 bases lay outside the gene matches. The germline CDR1 and CDR2 sequences are MNHNS and SASEGT. This CDR3 reads CASSEEDRGVVTDTQYF. The covered CDR3 bases are TGTGCCAGCAGTGAAGAGGACAGGGGAGTGGTCACAGATACG.

This clone has ten or more counts. The read falls 3 residues short of the CDR3 end, and the missing part is taken from the germline J gene. The V gene is TRBV7-3, the J gene TRBJ2-7, with 8 bases lining up with TRBD2. V dropped 1 base and J dropped 5; count of bases not matched to a gene: 10. This CDR3 has 16 amino acids. The germline V gene encodes CDR1 SGHTA and CDR2 FQGTGA. The CDR3 DNA, read in part, is TGTGCCAGCAGCTTAAGGGGAGGAGCGGGAGTGGACGAG. Amino acid sequence: CASSLRGGAGVDE. The complete CDR3 reads CASSLRGGAGVDEQYF. Variable domain in full (rest from reference TRBV7-3 and TRBJ2-7): GAGVSQTPSNKVTEKGKYVELRCDPISGHTALYWYRQSLGQGPEFLIYFQGTGAADDSGLPNDRFFAVRPEGSVSTLKIQRTERGDSAVYLCASSLRGGAGVDEQYFGPGTRLTVT.

In this sample, this clone turned up many times. This chain's CDR3 is CASSTGQGRGINEKLFF. The part of the CDR3 DNA that was read is TGTGCCAGTAGTACGGGACAGGGTCGGGGAATTAATGAAAAA. The rearrangement uses TRBV19 and TRBJ1-4; 9 nucleotides agree with TRBD1. The CDR3 end falls 3 residues outside the read, so it is completed with the germline J gene. This CDR3 spans 17 amino acids. The J segment lost 4 bases and the V segment lost 4 bases, leaving 10 bases of the junction unmatched. Germline V lookup: CDR1 LNHDA, CDR2 SQIVND (reference sequence).

This clone was counted many times. The CDR3 is cut off 3 residues early in the read; its end comes from the germline J gene. J is TRBJ2-5 and V is TRBV7-9; 11 nucleotides line up with TRBD2. V was pared by 5 bases and J by 3 bases, with 2 bases of the junction left unmatched. The length of the CDR3 is 14 residues. CDR1 and CDR2 (germline): SEHNR, FQNEAQ (reference sequence). The sequenced CDR3 bases are TGTGCCAGCAGCCAACTAGCGGGAGAAGAGACC. Translation gives CASSQLAGEET. The entire CDR3 reads CASSQLAGEETQYF. Combining the CDR3 with reference TRBV7-9 and TRBJ2-5 gives the whole variable domain DTGVSQNPRHKITKRGQNVTFRCDPISEHNRLYWYRQTLGQGPEFLTYFQNEAQLEKSRLLSDRFSAERPKGSFSTLEIQRTEQGDSAMYLCASSQLAGEETQYFGPGTRLLVL.

This clone occurred a few times. The identical CDR3 is also encoded by other nucleotide sequences in the sample. CDR3 DNA, as far as it was read: TGTGCCAGTAGTCCTATTAACCCTTACGCACCCGGGGGGGCGCGGGACACTGAA. It encodes CASSPINPYAPGGARDTE. The entire CDR3 reads CASSPINPYAPGGARDTEAFF. The chain is built from TRBV19 and TRBJ1-1; a weak D match, TRBD1 (6 bases). Read data end 3 residues before the CDR3 end; the end is taken from the germline J gene. This CDR3 is built from 21 residues. Germline CDR1 is LNHDA and CDR2 is SQIVND (reference sequence). V was trimmed by 5 bases and J by 3 bases, leaving 34 bases between them.

This clone was seen ten or more times. The CDR3 end falls 3 residues outside the read, so it is completed with the germline J gene. This rearrangement joins TRBV19 to TRBJ2-7, with D possibly being TRBD1 (6 bases). The V gene's germline CDR1 is LNHDA and CDR2 SQIVND (reference sequence). This CDR3 contains 13 residues. V dropped 3 bases and J dropped 3 bases, with 9 bases sitting between them. The sequenced CDR3 bases are TGTGCCAGTAGTATTCGGGACAACTACGAG. This sequence encodes CASSIRDNYE. Given in full, the CDR3 is CASSIRDNYEQYF.

At least ten counts were recorded for this clone. The missing CDR3 end, 3 residues past where the read stops, is filled in from the germline J gene. This chain joins TRBV20-1 and TRBJ1-4, with D tentatively TRBD1 (5 bases). The CDR3 sequence is 16 residues long. The V gene's germline CDR1 is DFQATT and CDR2 SNEGSKA (reference sequence). Trimming left V 3 bases short and J 4 bases short, with 18 bases between. The CDR3 DNA, read in part, is TGCAGTGCTAGTAGTGCAGGGAGGTTTGGTAATGAAAAA. This translates into CSASSAGRFGNEK. The whole CDR3 sequence is CSASSAGRFGNEKLFF.

This clone was counted at least ten times. The read finishes 3 residues shy of the CDR3 end, and the germline J gene is used to complete it. The genes are TRBV20-1 and TRBJ2-1; TRBD1 agrees at 8 bases. The CDR3 extends over 13 amino acids. Germline lookup yields CDR1 DFQATT and CDR2 SNEGSKA (reference sequence). After removal of 6 bases from V and 7 bases from J, the junction contained 8 bases not matched to a gene. CDR3 bases read: TGCAGTGCGGGGCGGACAGGGCGAAATGAG. Its translation is CSAGRTGRNE. From start to end, the CDR3 is CSAGRTGRNEQFF.

There are many counts of this clone. The sequence runs out 3 residues before the end of the CDR3; the remainder is reconstructed from the germline J gene. This rearrangement joins TRBV20-1 to TRBJ1-1; D possibly corresponds to TRBD1 (5 bases). Trimming pared 7 bases from V and 7 bases from J, leaving 13 bases between. Germline lookup yields CDR1 DFQATT and CDR2 SNEGSKA (reference sequence). This CDR3 contains 11 residues. The part of the CDR3 DNA that was read is TGCAGTGTCAGCCCCAGGGTTGAA. Translating gives CSVSPRVE. From start to end, the CDR3 is CSVSPRVEAFF.

In this sample, this clone turned up many times. Sequencing ends 3 residues short of the CDR3 end; the germline J gene provides the rest. This chain connects TRBV20-1 to TRBJ1-6; 10 bases fit TRBD1. The CDR3 extends over 16 amino acids. Germline-derived CDR1 and CDR2 are DFQATT and SNEGSKA (reference sequence). With 1 base clipped from V and 11 bases from J, the junction kept 11 bases outside the gene matches. The CDR3 spells CSARVPGQGFPPPLHF. CDR3 DNA, as far as it was read: TGCAGTGCTAGAGTCCCGGGACAGGGGTTCCCTCCACCC.

The table lists this clone with many counts. The read terminates 3 residues before the CDR3 end, so the remaining end is supplied by the germline J gene. The genes are TRBV2 and TRBJ1-2; TRBD1 matches 8 bases. The V and J ends lost 5 bases and 6 bases, in that order; junction bases with no gene match: 5. CDR1 is SNHLY, CDR2 FYNNEI, per germline. The CDR3 sequence is 13 residues long. The sequenced part of the CDR3 DNA is TGTGCCAGCAGTCCGACAGGGGTCGATGGC. The encoded protein is CASSPTGVDG. The CDR3 reads in full as CASSPTGVDGYTF.

Turning to this clone: The read finishes 3 residues shy of the CDR3 end, and the germline J gene is used to complete it. The chain employs TRBV20-1 and TRBJ1-2, with a possible D match to TRBD1 (5 bases). The length of the CDR3 is 13 residues. Germline values: CDR1 DFQATT, CDR2 SNEGSKA (reference sequence). CDR3 DNA, as far as it was read: TGCAGTGTCCTTAGCGGGGCCCAAGAGACC. It yields the protein CSVLSGAQET. The whole CDR3 protein is CSVLSGAQETYTF.

This clone was observed a few times. The CDR3 end lies 3 residues beyond the end of the read and is filled in from the germline J gene. The chain employs TRBV7-2 and TRBJ1-4; D not resolved. The germline V gene has CDR1 SGHTA and CDR2 FQGNSA. V lost 5 bases, J lost 4 bases, and 14 bases lay in between. The length of the CDR3 is 15 residues. The CDR3 loop reads CASSVRTGNNEKLFF. CDR3 bases read: TGTGCCAGCAGCGTTAGGACGGGGAATAATGAAAAA.

The table lists this clone with many counts. The CDR3 end is not reached by the read, which stops 3 residues before it; the germline J gene fills it in. The V call is TRBV29-1, the J call TRBJ2-2; weak D call: TRBD2 (6 bases). Germline values: CDR1 SQVTM, CDR2 ANQGSEA. Trimming took off 2 bases at V and 1 base at J, with 8 bases between the two ends. This CDR3 is built from 14 residues. Incomplete CDR3 DNA: TGCAGCGTTGAATGGGGGGTGAACACCGGGGAG. This encodes CSVEWGVNTGE. The whole CDR3 region reads CSVEWGVNTGELFF.

This clone was picked up many times. Read data end 3 residues before the CDR3 end; the end is taken from the germline J gene. The chain employs TRBV4-2 and TRBJ1-2; TRBD1 matches 9 bases. The V and J ends lost 2 bases and 4 bases, in that order; junction bases with no gene match: 8. The CDR3 is 16 residues long. Germline lookup yields CDR1 LGHNA and CDR2 YNFKEQ. The DNA read from the CDR3 is TGTGCCAGCAGCCAAAAACAGGGGGCTCAGAGCTATGGC. Translating it yields CASSQKQGAQSYG. The full CDR3 reads CASSQKQGAQSYGYTF.

As for this clone: The read stops 3 residues short of the end of the CDR3; the missing end is completed from the germline J gene. The chain carries TRBV7-2 and TRBJ2-7; possible D gene TRBD1, 5 bases. The V end was cut by 8 bases, the J end by 1 base, with 18 bases between. The CDR3 loop spans 15 amino acids. The germline V gene has CDR1 SGHTA and CDR2 FQGNSA. This CDR3 reads CTSRGQHTASYEQYF. The sequenced part of the CDR3 DNA is TGTACCAGCCGTGGACAACATACGGCTTCCTACGAG.

Ten or more counts support this clone. The read ends 3 residues early relative to the CDR3; the germline J gene fills the gap. This chain links TRBV5-5 with TRBJ1-2; 8 nucleotides line up with TRBD1. V lost 3 bases, J lost 4 bases, and 8 bases stayed unmatched. The CDR3 is made up of 15 amino acids. The germline V gene has CDR1 SGHKS and CDR2 YYEKEE (reference sequence). CDR3 sequence: CASSSWTGIVYGYTF. CDR3 DNA (partial): TGTGCCAGCAGCTCCTGGACAGGGATAGTCTATGGC. Full variable domain (missing parts from reference TRBV5-5 and TRBJ1-2): DAGVTQSPTHLIKTRGQQVTLRCSPISGHKSVSWYQQVLGQGPQFIFQYYEKEERGRGNFPDRFSARQFPNYSSELNVNALLLGDSALYLCASSSWTGIVYGYTFGSGTRLTVV.